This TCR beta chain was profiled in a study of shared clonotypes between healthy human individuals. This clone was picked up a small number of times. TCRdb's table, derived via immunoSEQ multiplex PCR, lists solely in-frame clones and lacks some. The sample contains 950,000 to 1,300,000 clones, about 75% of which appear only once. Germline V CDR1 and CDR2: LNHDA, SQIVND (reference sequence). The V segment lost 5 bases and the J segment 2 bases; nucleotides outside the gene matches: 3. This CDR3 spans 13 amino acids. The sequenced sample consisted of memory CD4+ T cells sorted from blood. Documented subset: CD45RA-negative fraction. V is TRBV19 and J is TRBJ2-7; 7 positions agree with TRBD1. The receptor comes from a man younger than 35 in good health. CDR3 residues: CASSDRVTYEQYF. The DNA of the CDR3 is TGTGCCAGTAGTGACAGGGTTACCTACGAGCAGTACTTC.